This record covers a single T cell receptor (beta chain). Trimming took 1 base from V and 3 from J; bases not matched to a gene: 1. CDR3 size: 14 residues. CDR1 and CDR2 (germline): LGHNA, YSLEER. Repertoires were generated with immunoSEQ multiplex PCR, while TCRdb's copy carries only in-frame clones and drops some. Among around 99,000 clones listed, about 90% were seen once. This entry belongs to a study of T cell responses to AZD1222 COVID-19 vaccine. The sample in question was peripheral blood, obtained on day 0 of AZD1222 vaccination. The rearrangement joins TRBV4-3 to TRBJ2-5, with TRBD1 identical over 8 bases. The source is an adult in good health. CDR3 coding DNA: TGCGCCAGCAGCCAAGGGACAGGGAAAGAGACCCAGTACTTC. Its translation: CASSQGTGKETQYF.